This record looks at one T cell receptor (beta chain) sequence and its context. The antigen is unknown. This sample is part of a study of OX40 agonist ivuxolimab in advanced cancers. Study-level results: Expanded clones were, on average, more numerous in CD8+ T cells than in CD4+. People who partly responded at 0.1-3.0 mg/kg had some of the least clonal expansion seen.

Assay used: immunoSEQ multiplex PCR; TCRdb lists only in-frame clones, some missing. The data hold nearly 80,000 clones, with about 94% observed a single time. Germline lookup yields CDR1 MGHRA and CDR2 YSYEKL. V lost 1 base and J lost 6, with 6 bases in between. This CDR3 is built from 13 residues. The sample was CD4+ or CD8+ T cells sorted from blood, taken in a trial of the OX40 agonist ivuxolimab. The chain employs TRBV4-1 and TRBJ1-4, with a weak D call TRBD1 (5 bases). The sequence derives from an adult with an advanced solid tumor such as melanoma, head and neck, liver or kidney cancer. The CDR3 region has the DNA TGCGCCAGCAGCCAAGTAGGGGATGAAAAACTGTTTTTT. Residues: CASSQVGDEKLFF.